Each of the 2 T cell receptor beta chains below was sequenced from the same sample in a study of T cells in localized non-small cell lung cancer (dated by TCRdb to about 2020). The library was produced with the immunoSEQ multiplex PCR assay. The clones in this table, taken by TCRdb from immuneACCESS, are in-frame only. Not every clone is retained; where verified, under half of the shortfall comes from an unresolved V gene, and the cause of the rest is unknown. This sample comprises under 150,000 clones, 80% to 90% of them detected only once. The ten largest clones add up to around 1.5% of the sample. Sequences were derived from peripheral blood, sampled before any cancer treatment. The receptor set was obtained from a female donor over 55 with stage I lung adenocarcinoma.

This clone showed up just a few times. The chain couples TRBV6-5 to TRBJ2-1; 11 nucleotides agree with TRBD2. With 6 bases clipped from V and 3 bases from J, the junction kept 4 bases outside the gene matches. The CDR3 covers 15 residues. Per germline, CDR1 MNHEY and CDR2 SVGAGI. This CDR3 is CASSLTSGDYNEQFF. CDR3 nucleotides: TGTGCCAGCAGCTTGACTAGCGGGGACTACAATGAGCAGTTCTTC.

This chain connects TRBV6-1 to TRBJ2-3, with D perhaps matching TRBD2 (5 bases). Germline lookup yields CDR1 MNHNS and CDR2 SASEGT. This CDR3 is built from 14 residues. Trimming removed 3 bases at V and 6 bases at J, with 13 bases between. This CDR3 is CASSDDTRRDTQYF. As DNA, the CDR3 is TGTGCCAGCAGTGATGACACTAGAAGGGATACGCAGTATTTT.